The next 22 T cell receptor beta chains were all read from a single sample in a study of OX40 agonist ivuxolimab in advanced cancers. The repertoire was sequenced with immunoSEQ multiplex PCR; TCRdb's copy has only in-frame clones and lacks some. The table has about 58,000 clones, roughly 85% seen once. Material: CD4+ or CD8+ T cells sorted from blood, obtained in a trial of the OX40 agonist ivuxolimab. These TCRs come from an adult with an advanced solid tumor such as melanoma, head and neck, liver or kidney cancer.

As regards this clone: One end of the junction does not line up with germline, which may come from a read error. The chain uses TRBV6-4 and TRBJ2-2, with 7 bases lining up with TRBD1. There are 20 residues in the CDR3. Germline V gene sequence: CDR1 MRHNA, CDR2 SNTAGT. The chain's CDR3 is CASTLSTGPSLVSEHRGAVF. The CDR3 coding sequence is TGTGCCAGCACTCTATCGACAGGGCCCTCCCTTGTGAGCGAACACCGGGGAGCTGTTTTT.

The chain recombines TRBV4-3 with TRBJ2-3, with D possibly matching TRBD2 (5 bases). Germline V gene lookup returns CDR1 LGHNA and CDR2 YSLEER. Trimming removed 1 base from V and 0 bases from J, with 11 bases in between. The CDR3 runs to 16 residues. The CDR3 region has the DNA TGCGCCAGCAGCCAAGGGTCGGCGGGTAGCACAGATACGCAGTATTTT. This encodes CASSQGSAGSTDTQYF.

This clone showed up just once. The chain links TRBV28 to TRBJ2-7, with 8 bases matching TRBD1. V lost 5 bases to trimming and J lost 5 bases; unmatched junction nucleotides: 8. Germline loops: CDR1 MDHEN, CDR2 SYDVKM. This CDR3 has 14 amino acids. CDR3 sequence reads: CASSRDRIRDEQYF. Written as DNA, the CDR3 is TGTGCCAGCAGTCGGGACAGGATAAGGGACGAGCAGTACTTC. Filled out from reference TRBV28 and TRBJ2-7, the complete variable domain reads DVKVTQSSRYLVKRTGEKVFLECVQDMDHENMFWYRQDPGLGLRLIYFSYDVKMKEKGDIPEGYSVSREKKERFSLILESASTNQTSMYLCASSRDRIRDEQYFGPGTRLTVT.

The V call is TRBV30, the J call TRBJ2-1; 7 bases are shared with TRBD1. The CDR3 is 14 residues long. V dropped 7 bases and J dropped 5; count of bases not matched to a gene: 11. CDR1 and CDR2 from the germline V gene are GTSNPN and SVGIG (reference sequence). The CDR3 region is CASQTGSLNNEQFF. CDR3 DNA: TGTGCCTCCCAGACAGGGTCACTCAACAATGAGCAGTTCTTC.

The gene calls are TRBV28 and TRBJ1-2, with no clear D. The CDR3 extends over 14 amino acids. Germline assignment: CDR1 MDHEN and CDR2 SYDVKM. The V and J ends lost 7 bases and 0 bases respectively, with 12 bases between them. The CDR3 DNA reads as TGTGCCAGCACCTCGATTTCGGCTAACTATGGCTACACCTTC. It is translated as CASTSISANYGYTF.

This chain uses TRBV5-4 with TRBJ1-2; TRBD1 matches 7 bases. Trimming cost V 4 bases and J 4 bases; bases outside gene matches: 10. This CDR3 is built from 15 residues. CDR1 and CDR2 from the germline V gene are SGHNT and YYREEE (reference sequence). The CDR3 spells CASSRGQVLRYGYTF. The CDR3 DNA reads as TGTGCCAGCAGCCGTGGACAGGTCCTCCGCTATGGCTACACCTTC.

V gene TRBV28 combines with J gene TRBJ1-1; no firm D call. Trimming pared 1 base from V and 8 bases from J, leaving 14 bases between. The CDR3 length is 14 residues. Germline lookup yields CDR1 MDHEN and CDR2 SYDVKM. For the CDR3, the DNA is TGTGCCAGCAGTTTATCTATTGGCCTTCGGGAAGCTTTCTTT. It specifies CASSLSIGLREAFF.

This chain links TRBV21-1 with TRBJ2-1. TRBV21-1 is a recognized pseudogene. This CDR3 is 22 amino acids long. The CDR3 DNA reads TGTGCCAGCAGCAAAGTGCGGGCCCTTGAAGGGGCAAAGATTGTTTTCTACAATGAGCAGTTCTTC. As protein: CASSKVRALEGAKIVFYNEQFF.

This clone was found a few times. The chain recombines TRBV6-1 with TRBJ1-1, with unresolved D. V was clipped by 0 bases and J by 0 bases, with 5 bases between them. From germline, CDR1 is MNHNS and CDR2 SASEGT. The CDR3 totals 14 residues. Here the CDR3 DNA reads TGTGCCAGCAGTGAAGCGGGAATGAACACTGAAGCTTTCTTT. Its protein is CASSEAGMNTEAFF.

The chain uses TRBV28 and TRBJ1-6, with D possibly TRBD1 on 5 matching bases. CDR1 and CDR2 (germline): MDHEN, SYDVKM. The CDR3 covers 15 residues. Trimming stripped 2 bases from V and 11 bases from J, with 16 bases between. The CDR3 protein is CASSLGDPEVAPLHF. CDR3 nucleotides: TGTGCCAGCAGTTTAGGGGACCCCGAGGTCGCACCCCTCCACTTT.

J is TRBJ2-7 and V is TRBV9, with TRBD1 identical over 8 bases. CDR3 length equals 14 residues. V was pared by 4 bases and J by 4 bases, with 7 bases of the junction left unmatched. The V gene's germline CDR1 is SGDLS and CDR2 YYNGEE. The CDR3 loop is CASSIGQGEYEQYF. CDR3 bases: TGTGCCAGCAGCATCGGACAGGGAGAATACGAGCAGTACTTC. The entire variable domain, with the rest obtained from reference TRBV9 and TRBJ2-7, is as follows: DSGVTQTPKHLITATGQRVTLRCSPRSGDLSVYWYQQSLDQGLQFLIQYYNGEERAKGNILERFSAQQFPDLHSELNLSSLELGDSALYFCASSIGQGEYEQYFGPGTRLTVT.

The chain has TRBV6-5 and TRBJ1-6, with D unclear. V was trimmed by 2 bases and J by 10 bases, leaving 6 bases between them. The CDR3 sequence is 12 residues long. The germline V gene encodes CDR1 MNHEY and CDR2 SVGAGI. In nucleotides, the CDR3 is TGTGCCAGCAGTTACAGGGAGTCACCCCTCCACTTT. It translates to CASSYRESPLHF.

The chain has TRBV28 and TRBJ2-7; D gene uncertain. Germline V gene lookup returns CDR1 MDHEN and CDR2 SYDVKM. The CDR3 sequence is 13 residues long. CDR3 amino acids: CGSLVHQPYEQYF. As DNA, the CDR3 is TGTGGGTCTTTAGTACACCAACCCTACGAGCAGTACTTC.

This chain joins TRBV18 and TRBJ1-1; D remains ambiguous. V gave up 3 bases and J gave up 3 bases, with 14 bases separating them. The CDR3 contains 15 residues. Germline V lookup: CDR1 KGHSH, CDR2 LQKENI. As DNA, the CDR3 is TGTGCCAGCTCACCCCCAGGCGGTGGTGACACTGAAGCTTTCTTT. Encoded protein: CASSPPGGGDTEAFF.

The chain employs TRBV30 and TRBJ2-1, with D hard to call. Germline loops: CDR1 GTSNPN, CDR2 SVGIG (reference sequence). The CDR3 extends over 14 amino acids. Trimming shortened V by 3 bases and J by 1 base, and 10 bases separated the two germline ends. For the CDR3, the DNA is TGTGCCTGGAGGACCTACCGGTCCTACAATGAGCAGTTCTTC. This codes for CAWRTYRSYNEQFF.

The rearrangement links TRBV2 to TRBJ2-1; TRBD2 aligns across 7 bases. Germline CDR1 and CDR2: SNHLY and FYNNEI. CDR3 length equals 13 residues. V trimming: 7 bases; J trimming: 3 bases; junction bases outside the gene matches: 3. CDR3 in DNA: TGTGCCAGCAAGGCTAGCGGCTACAATGAGCAGTTCTTC. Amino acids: CASKASGYNEQFF.

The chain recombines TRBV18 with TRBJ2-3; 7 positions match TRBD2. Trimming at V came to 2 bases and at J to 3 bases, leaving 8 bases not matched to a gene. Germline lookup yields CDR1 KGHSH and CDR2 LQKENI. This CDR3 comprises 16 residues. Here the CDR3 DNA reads TGTGCCAGCTCACCAGGGAGGGCGGTTGGGACAGATACGCAGTATTTT. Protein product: CASSPGRAVGTDTQYF.

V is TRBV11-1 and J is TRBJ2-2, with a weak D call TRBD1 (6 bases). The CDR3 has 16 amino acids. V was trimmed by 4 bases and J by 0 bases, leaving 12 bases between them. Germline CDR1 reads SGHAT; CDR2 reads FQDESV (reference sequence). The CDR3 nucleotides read TGTGCCAGCAGCTCCTCCGAGGGGGCGAACACCGGGGAGCTGTTTTTT. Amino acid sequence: CASSSSEGANTGELFF.

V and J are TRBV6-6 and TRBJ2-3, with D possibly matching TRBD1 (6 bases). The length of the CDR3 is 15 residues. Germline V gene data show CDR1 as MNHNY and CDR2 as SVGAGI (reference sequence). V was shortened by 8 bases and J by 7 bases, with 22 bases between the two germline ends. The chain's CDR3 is CASAPLSTGRNTQYF. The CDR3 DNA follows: TGTGCCAGCGCCCCTCTAAGTACAGGGAGAAATACGCAGTATTTT.

DNA for the CDR3: TGTGCCAGCAGCGCCTTACTAGCGGGGGGGCACAATGAGCAGTTCTTC. Translating it yields CASSALLAGGHNEQFF. This chain joins TRBV9 and TRBJ2-1; 13 bases are shared with TRBD2. This CDR3 has 16 amino acids. Germline lookup yields CDR1 SGDLS and CDR2 YYNGEE. The junction had 5 bases not matched to a gene; V was cut back by 3 bases and J by 5 bases.

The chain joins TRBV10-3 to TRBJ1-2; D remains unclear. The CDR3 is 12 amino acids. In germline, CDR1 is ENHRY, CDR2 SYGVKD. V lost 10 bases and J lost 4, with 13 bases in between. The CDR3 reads CASLIEFYGYTF. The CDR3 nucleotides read TGTGCCAGCCTGATTGAGTTCTATGGCTACACCTTC.

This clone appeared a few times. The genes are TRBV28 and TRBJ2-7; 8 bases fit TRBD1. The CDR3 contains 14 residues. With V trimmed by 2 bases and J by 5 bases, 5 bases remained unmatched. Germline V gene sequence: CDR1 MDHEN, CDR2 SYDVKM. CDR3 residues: CASSLVQGGDEQYF. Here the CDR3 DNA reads TGTGCCAGCAGTTTAGTACAGGGGGGCGACGAGCAGTACTTC.